Given below is one TCR beta chain in context. Authors' analysis steps: Amplified reference gene primers provided the basis for estimating nucleated cell counts. The table came from immunoSEQ multiplex PCR; TCRdb's copy has only in-frame clones and leaves some out. From that table come the V and J calls and clone size; the DNA was used to work out D and trimming. This table holds around 200,000 clones, approximately 83% found once. These data are taken from a study of blood T cell repertoires in COVID-19. For the study at large: The study drew acute and convalescent COVID-19 samples from the United States, Italy and Spain. T cells, B-cell-depleted T cells, or PBMCs supplied cDNA or gDNA.

Germline loops: CDR1 SGDLS, CDR2 YYNGEE. The length of the CDR3 is 15 residues. The J segment lost 2 bases and the V segment lost 6 bases, leaving 6 bases of the junction unmatched. The clonotype originates from a man in his 60s with acute or convalescent COVID-19. The rearrangement uses TRBV9 and TRBJ2-3, with 10 bases matching TRBD2. Sequences were obtained from peripheral blood. The CDR3 nucleotides read TGTGCCAGCACAAAGCGGGAGGGGTCCACAGATACGCAGTATTTT. This encodes CASTKREGSTDTQYF.